These 20 T cell receptor beta chains share one sample of origin, sequenced in a study of chemoradiotherapy in HPV16-positive cancers. Produced via immunoSEQ multiplex PCR; TCRdb's table is partial and in-frame only. The sample lists some 2,000 clones, approximately 78% seen once, with roughly 10% in the top ten. Sequenced here: tumor tissue, sampled from a patient who underwent chemoradiotherapy. Receptors were obtained from a human donor with HPV-associated anogenital cancer.

The chain has TRBV7-2 and TRBJ1-2, with 9 nucleotides matching TRBD1. V was pared by 3 bases and J by 5 bases, with 4 bases of the junction left unmatched. CDR1 and CDR2 (germline): SGHTA, FQGNSA. This CDR3 has 14 residues. CDR3 amino acids: CASSLGQGWYGYTF. CDR3 DNA: TGTGCCAGCAGCTTGGGACAGGGTTGGTATGGCTACACCTTC. Using reference TRBV7-2 and TRBJ1-2 for the parts outside the CDR3, the full variable domain is GAGVSQSPSNKVTEKGKDVELRCDPISGHTALYWYRQSLGQGLEFLIYFQGNSAPDKSGLPSDRFSAERTGGSVSTLTIQRTQQEDSAVYLCASSLGQGWYGYTFGSGTRLTVV.

V and J are TRBV7-9 and TRBJ2-1; 10 nucleotides align to TRBD2. The CDR3 consists of 17 residues. Trimming at V came to 2 bases and at J to 0 bases, leaving 4 bases not matched to a gene. Per the germline V gene, CDR1 is SEHNR and CDR2 is FQNEAQ (reference sequence). In nucleotides, the CDR3 is TGTGCCAGCAGCTTATTGCCTAGCGGGAGCTCCTACAATGAGCAGTTCTTC. This encodes CASSLLPSGSSYNEQFF.

This clone was detected only once. The CDR3 DNA follows: TGTGCCAGCAGTTACTCGGGGGCAGACTCCTACGAGCAGTACTTC. Protein sequence: CASSYSGADSYEQYF. The chain couples TRBV6-5 to TRBJ2-7; D might be TRBD1 (6 bases). The V gene's germline CDR1 is MNHEY and CDR2 SVGAGI. The CDR3 is made up of 15 amino acids. The V end lost 0 bases, the J end lost 0 bases, and 9 bases lay between the germline ends.

The chain has TRBV30 and TRBJ2-4; D gene ambiguous. Between the trimmed V and J ends, which lost 2 bases and 1 base, there was a span of 9 bases. The length of the CDR3 is 14 residues. CDR1 GTSNPN and CDR2 SVGIG come from the germline V gene (reference sequence). The CDR3 region is CAWSRGRAKNIQYF. For the CDR3, the DNA is TGTGCCTGGAGTCGTGGGCGGGCCAAAAACATTCAGTACTTC.

The V call is TRBV29-1, the J call TRBJ1-1; D not resolved. Germline V CDR1 and CDR2: SQVTM, ANQGSEA. The CDR3 has 14 residues. V was trimmed by 4 bases and J by 1 base, leaving 13 bases between them. As DNA, the CDR3 is TGCAGCGTTGCGGCACAGCGAGGGAACACTGAAGCTTTCTTT. This translates into CSVAAQRGNTEAFF.

The chain links TRBV7-8 to TRBJ1-1, with 7 positions matching TRBD1. V lost 7 bases to trimming and J lost 5 bases; unmatched junction nucleotides: 16. Germline CDR1 reads SGHVS; CDR2 reads FQNEAQ. The CDR3 length is 16 residues. CDR3 residues: CASTPRGPGRMTEAFF. The CDR3 region has the DNA TGTGCCAGCACTCCGAGGGGGCCGGGACGGATGACTGAAGCTTTCTTT.

This clone is deemed large. CDR3 in DNA: TGTGCCAGCAGCTTAGAAGGCGGGACAGCTACCTACGAGCAGTACTTC. Its translation: CASSLEGGTATYEQYF. This sequence joins TRBV11-2 and TRBJ2-7; tentative D call: TRBD1 (7 bases). The CDR3 runs 16 residues. Germline-derived CDR1 and CDR2 are SGHAT and FQNNGV. Trimming removed 0 bases at V and 2 bases at J, with 14 bases between.

This clone was seen just once. V gene TRBV6-5 combines with J gene TRBJ1-1; D gene unclear. The CDR3 has 13 residues. V lost 0 bases and J lost 4, with 6 bases in between. Per germline, CDR1 MNHEY and CDR2 SVGAGI. CDR3 sequence: CASSYSAGTEAFF. The CDR3 region has the DNA TGTGCCAGCAGTTACTCGGCGGGCACTGAAGCTTTCTTT.

The chain has TRBV11-2 and TRBJ1-2, with 7 bases aligning to TRBD1. With 5 bases clipped from V and 5 bases from J, the junction kept 8 bases outside the gene matches. The germline CDR1 and CDR2 sequences are SGHAT and FQNNGV. The CDR3 sequence is 14 residues long. CDR3 in DNA: TGTGCCAGCAGCCCCCAGGGGGAACTATATGGCTACACCTTC. Translated, it gives CASSPQGELYGYTF. Drawing the rest from reference TRBV11-2 and TRBJ1-2, the complete variable domain is EAGVAQSPRYKIIEKRQSVAFWCNPISGHATLYWYQQILGQGPKLLIQFQNNGVVDDSQLPKDRFSAERLKGVDSTLKIQPAKLEDSAVYLCASSPQGELYGYTFGSGTRLTVV.

CDR3 region: CASSPRLAGNTDTQYF. The CDR3, as DNA: TGCGCCAGCAGCCCCAGACTAGCGGGAAACACAGATACGCAGTATTTT. This chain joins TRBV4-1 and TRBJ2-3; 11 bases match TRBD2. The CDR3 length is 16 residues. Germline CDR1 is MGHRA and CDR2 is YSYEKL. V was clipped by 4 bases and J by 2 bases; unmatched bases: 5.

The J gene is TRBJ2-2, the V gene TRBV19; 9 positions match TRBD1. The CDR3 spans 14 residues. Germline V lookup: CDR1 LNHDA, CDR2 SQIVND (reference sequence). V dropped 5 bases and J dropped 6; count of bases not matched to a gene: 4. CDR3 DNA sequence: TGTGCCAGTAGTCCCCGACAGGGGGCCGGGGAGCTGTTTTTT. The encoded protein is CASSPRQGAGELFF.

The chain couples TRBV27 to TRBJ2-7, with 11 bases identical to TRBD2. Germline V gives CDR1 MNHEY, CDR2 SMNVEV (reference sequence). The CDR3 has 15 amino acids. Germline trimming cut 5 bases from V and 2 bases from J; bases unmatched to any gene: 5. Here the CDR3 reads CASSPDSGRAYEQYF. The CDR3 region has the DNA TGTGCCAGCAGTCCCGATAGCGGGAGGGCCTACGAGCAGTACTTC.

This clone has a single count. This chain uses TRBV5-6 with TRBJ1-1; the D is unclear. The germline V gene has CDR1 SGHDT and CDR2 YYEEEE. Trimming removed 3 bases from V and 5 bases from J, with 17 bases in between. This CDR3 spans 15 amino acids. CDR3 loop: CASSWRRPMMTEAFF. The CDR3 DNA sequence: TGTGCCAGCAGCTGGAGGCGACCGATGATGACTGAAGCTTTCTTT.

The chain links TRBV7-9 to TRBJ1-1, with D hard to call. In germline, CDR1 is SEHNR, CDR2 FQNEAQ (reference sequence). The CDR3 has 13 residues. V lost 3 bases, J lost 1 base, and 6 bases lay in between. The CDR3 nucleotides read TGTGCCAGCAGCTTGTCGGCGAACACTGAAGCTTTCTTT. This codes for CASSLSANTEAFF.

The V and J genes are TRBV6-1 and TRBJ2-1; the match to TRBD2 covers 7 bases. The germline gives CDR1 MNHNS, CDR2 SASEGT. CDR3 length: 15 residues. Unmatched junction bases numbered 8, after V lost 9 bases and J lost 0 bases. This CDR3 reads CASILAPSSYNEQFF. CDR3 bases: TGTGCCAGTATACTAGCGCCCAGCTCCTACAATGAGCAGTTCTTC.

This sequence joins TRBV4-1 and TRBJ2-5; D gene unclear. This CDR3 is 14 amino acids long. V lost 4 bases, J lost 3 bases, and 12 bases lay in between. Germline CDR1 reads MGHRA; CDR2 reads YSYEKL. CDR3 nucleotide sequence: TGCGCCAGCAGCCCCCTGGCTGGGGAAGAGACCCAGTACTTC. Translating it yields CASSPLAGEETQYF.

This clone was seen only once. This chain connects TRBV21-1 to TRBJ2-7; the table's D gene call, TRBD2, was not cross checked with the DNA. TRBV21-1 is shown as a pseudogene. The length of the CDR3 is 10 residues. The CDR3 region is CAFPGYEQYF. Here the CDR3 DNA reads TGTGCCTTCCCGGGGTACGAGCAGTACTTC.

With respect to this clone: The same CDR3 also results from other DNA sequences found in this sample. V gene TRBV7-6 combines with J gene TRBJ1-3; D not certain. Germline V CDR1 and CDR2: SGHVS, FNYEAQ. The CDR3 has 12 amino acids. V lost 1 base, J lost 4 bases, and 2 bases lay in between. CDR3 residues: CASSLEGNTIYF. CDR3 DNA: TGTGCCAGCAGCTTAGAGGGAAACACCATATATTTT.

The V gene is TRBV7-3, the J gene TRBJ2-1; 10 nucleotides align to TRBD2. The CDR3 sequence is 15 residues long. Germline trimming cut 5 bases from V and 8 bases from J; bases unmatched to any gene: 9. Germline assignment: CDR1 SGHTA and CDR2 FQGTGA. The CDR3 loop is CASSLGAGGPDEQFF. The CDR3 nucleotides are TGTGCCAGCAGCCTAGGAGCGGGAGGGCCCGATGAGCAGTTCTTC.

The V and J genes are TRBV19 and TRBJ2-1; 8 nucleotides agree with TRBD1. CDR1 LNHDA and CDR2 SQIVND come from the germline V gene (reference sequence). CDR3 length equals 15 residues. The V segment lost 5 bases and the J segment 2 bases; nucleotides outside the gene matches: 5. Written as DNA, the CDR3 is TGTGCCAGTAGTCCCGGACAGGGCACCTACAATGAGCAGTTCTTC. It is translated as CASSPGQGTYNEQFF.